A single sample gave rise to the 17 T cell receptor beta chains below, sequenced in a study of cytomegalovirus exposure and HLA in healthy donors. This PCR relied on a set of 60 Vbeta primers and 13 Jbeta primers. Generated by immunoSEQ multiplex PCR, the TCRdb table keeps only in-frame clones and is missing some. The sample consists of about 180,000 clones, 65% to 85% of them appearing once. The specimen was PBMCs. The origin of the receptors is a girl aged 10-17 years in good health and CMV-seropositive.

Here the CDR3 DNA reads TGTGCCAGCAGGTCGGGACAGGGCAACAATCAGCCCCAGCATTTT. Translation gives CASRSGQGNNQPQHF. This sequence joins TRBV6-5 and TRBJ1-5; 9 nucleotides agree with TRBD1. V was pared by 6 bases and J by 3 bases, with 6 bases of the junction left unmatched. The CDR3 covers 15 residues. Germline CDR1 is MNHEY and CDR2 is SVGAGI.

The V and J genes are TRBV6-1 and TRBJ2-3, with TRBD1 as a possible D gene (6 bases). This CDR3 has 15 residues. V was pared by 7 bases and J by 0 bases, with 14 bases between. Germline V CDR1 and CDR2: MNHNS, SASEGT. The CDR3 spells CASKIRDISTDTQYF. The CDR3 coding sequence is TGTGCCAGCAAAATAAGGGACATTAGCACAGATACGCAGTATTTT.

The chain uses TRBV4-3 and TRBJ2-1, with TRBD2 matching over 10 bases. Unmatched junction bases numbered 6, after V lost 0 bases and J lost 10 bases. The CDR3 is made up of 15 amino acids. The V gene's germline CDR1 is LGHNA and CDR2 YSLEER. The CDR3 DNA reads TGCGCCAGCAGCCAAGATTGGCTAGCGGGAGTCGAGCAGTTCTTC. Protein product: CASSQDWLAGVEQFF.

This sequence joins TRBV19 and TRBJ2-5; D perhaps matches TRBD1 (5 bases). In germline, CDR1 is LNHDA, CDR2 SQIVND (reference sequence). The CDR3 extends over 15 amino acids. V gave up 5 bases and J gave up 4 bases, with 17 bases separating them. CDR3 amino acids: CASSPRLAGIETQYF. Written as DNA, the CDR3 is TGTGCCAGTAGTCCTCGTTTGGCAGGGATAGAGACCCAGTACTTC.

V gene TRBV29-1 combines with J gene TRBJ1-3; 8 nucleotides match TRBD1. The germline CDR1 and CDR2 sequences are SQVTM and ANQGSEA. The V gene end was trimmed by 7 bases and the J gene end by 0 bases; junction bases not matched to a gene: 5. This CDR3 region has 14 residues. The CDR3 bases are TGCAGCGCCGGACAGGGACACTCTGGAAACACCATATATTTT. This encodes CSAGQGHSGNTIYF.

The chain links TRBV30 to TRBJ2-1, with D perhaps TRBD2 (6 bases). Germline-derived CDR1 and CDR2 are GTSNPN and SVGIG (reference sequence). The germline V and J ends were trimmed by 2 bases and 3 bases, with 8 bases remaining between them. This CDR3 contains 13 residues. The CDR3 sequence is CAWSRTNYNEQFF. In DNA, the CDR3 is TGTGCCTGGAGTCGGACTAACTACAATGAGCAGTTCTTC.

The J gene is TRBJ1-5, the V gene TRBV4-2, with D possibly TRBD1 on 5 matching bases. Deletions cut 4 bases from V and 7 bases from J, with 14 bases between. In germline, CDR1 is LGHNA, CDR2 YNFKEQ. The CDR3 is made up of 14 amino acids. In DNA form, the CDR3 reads TGTGCCAGCAGCCGGGAGGGAGGGGCCCAGCCCCAGCATTTT. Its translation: CASSREGGAQPQHF.

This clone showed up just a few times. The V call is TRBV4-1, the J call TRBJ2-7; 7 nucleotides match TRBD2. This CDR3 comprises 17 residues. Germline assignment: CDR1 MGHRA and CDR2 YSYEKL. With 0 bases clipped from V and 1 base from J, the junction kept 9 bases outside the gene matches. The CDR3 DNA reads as TGCGCCAGCAGCCAAGAGGTCGGGAGGCCGCCTTCCTACGAGCAGTACTTC. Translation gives CASSQEVGRPPSYEQYF.

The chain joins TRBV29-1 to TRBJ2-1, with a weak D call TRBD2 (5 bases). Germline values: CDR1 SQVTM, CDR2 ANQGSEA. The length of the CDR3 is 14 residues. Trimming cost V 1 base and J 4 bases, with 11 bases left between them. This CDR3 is CSVEGGSGYNEQFF. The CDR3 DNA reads TGCAGCGTTGAAGGCGGATCGGGGTACAATGAGCAGTTCTTC.

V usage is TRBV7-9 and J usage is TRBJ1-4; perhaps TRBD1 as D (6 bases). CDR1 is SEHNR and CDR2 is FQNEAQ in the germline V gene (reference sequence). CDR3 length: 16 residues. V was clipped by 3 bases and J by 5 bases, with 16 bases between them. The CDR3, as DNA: TGTGCCAGCAGCTTCCCCCGGCAGGGGTGGAATGAAAAACTGTTTTTT. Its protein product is CASSFPRQGWNEKLFF.

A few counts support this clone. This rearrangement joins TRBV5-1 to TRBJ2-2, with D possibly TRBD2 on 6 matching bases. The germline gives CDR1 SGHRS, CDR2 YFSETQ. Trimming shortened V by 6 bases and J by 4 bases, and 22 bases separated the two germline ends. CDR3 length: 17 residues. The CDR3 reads CASTGTSYSGVTGELFF. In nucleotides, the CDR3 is TGCGCCAGCACCGGGACCTCCTATTCGGGAGTCACCGGGGAGCTGTTTTTT.

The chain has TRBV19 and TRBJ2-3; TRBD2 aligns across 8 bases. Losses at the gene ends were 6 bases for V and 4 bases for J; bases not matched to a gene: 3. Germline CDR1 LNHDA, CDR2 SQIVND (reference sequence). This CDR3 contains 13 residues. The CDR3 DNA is TGTGCCAGTAGAACGGGGGGGGCAGATACGCAGTATTTT. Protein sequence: CASRTGGADTQYF.

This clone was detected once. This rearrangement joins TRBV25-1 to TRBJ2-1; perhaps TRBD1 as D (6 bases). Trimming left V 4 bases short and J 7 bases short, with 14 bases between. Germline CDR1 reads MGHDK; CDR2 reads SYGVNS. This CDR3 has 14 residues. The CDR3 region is CASSGTVRINEQFF. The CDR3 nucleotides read TGTGCCAGCAGTGGGACAGTCCGCATAAATGAGCAGTTCTTC.

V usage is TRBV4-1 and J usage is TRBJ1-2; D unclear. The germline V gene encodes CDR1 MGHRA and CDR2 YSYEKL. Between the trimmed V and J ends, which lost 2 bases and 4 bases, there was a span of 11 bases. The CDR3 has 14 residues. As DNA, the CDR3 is TGCGCCAGCAGCCAATACGAGTCAGGCTATGGCTACACCTTC. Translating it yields CASSQYESGYGYTF.

CDR3 nucleotides: TGTGCCAGCAGCTTAGTACCAGCGGGAGCGTACGAGCAGTACTTC. It codes for CASSLVPAGAYEQYF. The J gene is TRBJ2-7, the V gene TRBV7-2; 8 positions match TRBD2. The CDR3 length is 15 residues. With V trimmed by 1 base and J by 4 bases, 6 bases remained unmatched. Germline assignment: CDR1 SGHTA and CDR2 FQGNSA.

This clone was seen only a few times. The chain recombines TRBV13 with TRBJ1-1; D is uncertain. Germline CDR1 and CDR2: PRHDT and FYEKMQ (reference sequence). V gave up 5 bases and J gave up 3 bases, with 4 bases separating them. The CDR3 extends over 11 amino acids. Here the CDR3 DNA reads TGTGCCAGCAGCAGAGACACTGAAGCTTTCTTT. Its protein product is CASSRDTEAFF.

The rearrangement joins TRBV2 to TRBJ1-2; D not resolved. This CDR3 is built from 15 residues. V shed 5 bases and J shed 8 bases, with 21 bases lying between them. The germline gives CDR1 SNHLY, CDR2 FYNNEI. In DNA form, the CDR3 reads TGTGCCAGCAGTCTAAGGTCGGCAGGATCAAGCGGCTACACCTTC. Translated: CASSLRSAGSSGYTF.